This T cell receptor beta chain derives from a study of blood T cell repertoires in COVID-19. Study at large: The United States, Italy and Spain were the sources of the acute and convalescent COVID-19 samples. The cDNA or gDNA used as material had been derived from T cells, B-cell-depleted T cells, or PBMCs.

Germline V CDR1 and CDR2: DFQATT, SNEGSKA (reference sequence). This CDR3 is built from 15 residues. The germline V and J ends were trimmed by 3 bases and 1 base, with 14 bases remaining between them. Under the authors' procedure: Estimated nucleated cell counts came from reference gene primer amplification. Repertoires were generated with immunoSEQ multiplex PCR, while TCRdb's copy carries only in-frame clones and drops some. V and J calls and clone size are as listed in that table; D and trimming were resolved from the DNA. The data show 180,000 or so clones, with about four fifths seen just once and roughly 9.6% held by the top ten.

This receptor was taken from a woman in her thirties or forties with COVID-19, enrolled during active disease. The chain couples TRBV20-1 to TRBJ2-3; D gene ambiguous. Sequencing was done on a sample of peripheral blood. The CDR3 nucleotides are TGCAGTGCTAGTAAGGCTAGTAGTCGCACAGATACGCAGTATTTT. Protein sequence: CSASKASSRTDTQYF.